What follows are 9 T cell receptor beta chains derived from one specimen sequenced in a study of regulatory T cells in long-lasting Graves disease. Indicated time point: newly diagnosed GD, antithyroid drugs for less than 3 months. PBMCs provided the RNA from which the TCR library was made. Assembly of TCR beta libraries relied on iRepertoire HTBI primers together with Arm-PCR of CDR3 regions. One entry per CDR3 protein, called by TCRdb with MiXCR from the multiplex PCR reads. The sample holds around 250,000 distinct CDR3 sequences; under 20% are singletons and the top ten take 14%. In addition, the sample was reused for a study of T cells in Graves' hyperthyroidism and ophthalmopathy.

The starting material was peripheral blood mononuclear cells (PBMCs), obtained at new diagnosis, from a patient treated with antithyroid drugs. The receptors were gathered from a woman in her 30s with Graves disease.

The chain carries TRBV9 and TRBJ2-3; TRBD1 agrees at 8 bases. Germline lookup yields CDR1 SGDLS and CDR2 YYNGEE. The CDR3 covers 15 residues. V lost 0 bases to trimming and J lost 4 bases; unmatched junction nucleotides: 4. CDR3 sequence: CASSVGAGGADTQYF. The CDR3 coding sequence is TGTGCCAGCAGCGTAGGTGCAGGGGGCGCAGATACGCAGTATTTT.

This clonotype was counted between two and nine times. The chain links TRBV19 to TRBJ1-2; 9 bases align to TRBD1. The CDR3 covers 16 residues. Germline V CDR1 and CDR2: LNHDA, SQIVND (reference sequence). The V segment lost 3 bases and the J segment 8 bases; nucleotides outside the gene matches: 13. The CDR3 DNA follows: TGTGCCAGTAGTATGGGAGGGACAGGGAGATTGTTCGGCTACACCTTC. Residues: CASSMGGTGRLFGYTF.

This clonotype was seen a handful of times. This clone may be a read error of a much larger clone one base away. This rearrangement joins TRBV20-1 to TRBJ2-4; D gene uncertain. The CDR3 extends over 12 amino acids. Trimming cost V 4 bases and J 6 bases, with 10 bases left between them. Germline values: CDR1 DFQATT, CDR2 SNEGSKA (reference sequence). The CDR3 loop reads CSANQDRNIQYF. The CDR3 DNA sequence: TGCAGTGCTAATCAGGATAGAAACATTCAGTACTTC.

The sample holds a few counts of this clonotype. This chain links TRBV14 with TRBJ2-3; D possibly corresponds to TRBD1 (6 bases). CDR1 SGHDN and CDR2 FVKESK come from the germline V gene. CDR3 length equals 16 residues. V was shortened by 5 bases and J by 5 bases, with 20 bases between the two germline ends. This CDR3 reads CASSSLQGGLEDTQYF. The DNA of the CDR3 is TGTGCCAGCAGCTCTCTACAGGGTGGTTTAGAAGATACGCAGTATTTT. Full variable domain (remainder filled in from reference TRBV14 and TRBJ2-3): EAGVTQFPSHSVIEKGQTVTLRCDPISGHDNLYWYRRVMGKEIKFLLHFVKESKQDESGMPNNRFLAERTGGTYSTLKVQPAELEDSGVYFCASSSLQGGLEDTQYFGPGTRLTVL.

This clonotype has at least ten counts. The rearrangement uses TRBV5-1 and TRBJ1-6, with a tentative D call TRBD1 (5 bases). Germline CDR1 SGHRS, CDR2 YFSETQ. The V and J ends lost 4 bases and 6 bases respectively, with 14 bases between them. This CDR3 has 15 residues. The CDR3 nucleotides are TGCGCCAGCAGCCCAACCGGGACGGGTAATTCACCCCTCCACTTT. It codes for CASSPTGTGNSPLHF.

This clonotype was found many times. The CDR3 reads CASSPPTGIWTGEAFF. The CDR3 DNA is TGTGCCAGCTCACCTCCGACAGGAATATGGACCGGTGAAGCTTTCTTT. V is TRBV18 and J is TRBJ1-1; D possibly corresponds to TRBD1 (6 bases). The CDR3 runs 16 residues. Trimming cost V 3 bases and J 7 bases, with 21 bases left between them. Looked up from germline, CDR1 is KGHSH and CDR2 is LQKENI.

In regard to this clonotype: Given a much more abundant clone one base away, this may be a read error. The chain combines TRBV19 with TRBJ2-1; 9 bases match TRBD2. The CDR3 runs to 17 residues. The V gene's germline CDR1 is LNHDA and CDR2 SQIVND (reference sequence). V lost 3 bases to trimming and J lost 4 bases; unmatched junction nucleotides: 10. CDR3: CASSIPGGGGGYNEQFF. Written as DNA, the CDR3 is TGTGCCAGTAGTATCCCCGGTGGCGGGGGGGGGTACAATGAGCAGTTCTTC.

This clonotype was recorded at least ten times. This chain joins TRBV20-1 and TRBJ1-1; D is possibly TRBD1 (6 bases). The V end lost 6 bases, the J end lost 5 bases, and 13 bases lay between the germline ends. Germline V lookup: CDR1 DFQATT, CDR2 SNEGSKA (reference sequence). The CDR3 contains 12 residues. The CDR3 protein is CSAGGGLTEAFF. The CDR3 DNA reads TGCAGTGCAGGGGGGGGGCTAACTGAAGCTTTCTTT.

This clonotype was counted at least ten times. V gene TRBV29-1 combines with J gene TRBJ1-2; D unresolved. V was trimmed by 6 bases and J by 3 bases, leaving 8 bases between them. The CDR3 extends over 11 amino acids. From germline, CDR1 is SQVTM and CDR2 ANQGSEA. CDR3 sequence reads: CSVGWDYGYTF. Here the CDR3 DNA reads TGCAGCGTCGGATGGGACTATGGCTACACCTTC.